This is a list of T cell receptor beta chains from one sample in a study of blood T cell repertoires in COVID-19. The repertoire was sequenced with immunoSEQ multiplex PCR; TCRdb's copy has only in-frame clones and lacks some. The sample has about 220,000 clones, approximately 80% seen once; the top ten hold approximately 10%. Specimen: peripheral blood. The receptors here all came from a man aged 50-59 years with active or convalescent COVID-19. Each CDR3 is given with its conserved first and last residue. The D gene is left open where the match is weak. Where a row states a size, it is once, few, many or the class of an expanded clone; other rows omit it.

TRBV7-9,TRBJ2-4,NA,TRBD1,CASSSTGALTKNIQYF,TGTGCCAGCAGCTCGACAGGGGCACTAACCAAAAACATTCAGTACTTC
TRBV5-1,TRBJ2-7,few,TRBD2,CASSPQRDYEQYF,TGCGCCAGCAGCCCACAGCGGGACTACGAGCAGTACTTC
TRBV3-1/TRBV3-2,TRBJ2-1,NA,TRBD2,CASSQAPSGRYNEQFF,TGTGCCAGCAGTCAAGCCCCTAGCGGGAGATACAATGAGCAGTTCTTC
TRBV6-2/TRBV6-3,TRBJ2-7,NA,NA,CASSDYSLLEQYF,TGTGCCAGCAGTGACTATAGCCTCCTAGAGCAGTACTTC
TRBV9,TRBJ2-1,NA,NA,CASSVGSYNEQFF,TGTGCCAGCAGCGTAGGTAGTTACAATGAGCAGTTCTTC
TRBV6-4,TRBJ2-2,NA,TRBD1,CASSDPEDRENTGELFF,TGTGCCAGCAGTGACCCCGAGGACAGGGAGAACACCGGGGAGCTGTTTTTT
TRBV5-1,TRBJ1-1,NA,NA,CASSSRDINTEAFF,TGCGCCAGCAGCTCCCGGGACATCAACACTGAAGCTTTCTTT
TRBV6-5,TRBJ1-2,NA,TRBD1,CASSSTGTGFKDGYTF,TGTGCCAGCAGTTCGACCGGGACAGGGTTCAAGGATGGCTACACCTTC
TRBV3-1/TRBV3-2,TRBJ2-5,NA,TRBD1,CASSLTGVSKETQYF,TGTGCCAGCAGCCTGACAGGGGTGTCAAAAGAAACCCAGTACTTC
TRBV7-9,TRBJ1-5,NA,TRBD1,CASSLKGAGVDQPQHF,TGTGCCAGCAGCTTAAAGGGGGCAGGGGTTGATCAGCCCCAGCATTTT
TRBV20-1,TRBJ2-4,NA,NA,CSAQFFGIQYF,TGCAGTGCCCAGTTCTTTGGCATTCAGTACTTC
TRBV5-1,TRBJ2-1,NA,NA,CASSLDRRSYNEQFF,TGCGCCAGCAGCTTGGACAGGCGTTCCTACAATGAGCAGTTCTTC
TRBV4-2,TRBJ1-1,once,TRBD1,CASSHSDRAGAEAFF,TGTGCCAGCAGCCACTCGGACAGGGCTGGGGCTGAAGCTTTCTTT
TRBV10-2,TRBJ2-7,NA,NA,CASGAEQYF,TGCGCCAGCGGGGCCGAGCAGTACTTC
TRBV9,TRBJ2-5,NA,TRBD1,CASSVRGSGGVGETQYF,TGTGCCAGCAGCGTTAGGGGCTCAGGGGGAGTAGGAGAGACCCAGTACTTC
TRBV4-1,TRBJ1-1,NA,NA,CASSQEGGGGTEAFF,TGCGCCAGCAGCCAAGAGGGGGGGGGAGGCACTGAAGCTTTCTTT
TRBV7-8,TRBJ1-6,NA,TRBD1,CASSVQGFHSPLHF,TGTGCCAGCAGCGTACAGGGGTTTCATTCACCCCTCCACTTT
TRBV19,TRBJ1-1,NA,NA,CASSIDQGRSGRAFF,TGTGCCAGTAGTATAGATCAAGGCAGGTCCGGGAGAGCTTTCTTT
TRBV3-1/TRBV3-2,TRBJ1-4,NA,NA,CASSQVRGFVEKLFF,TGTGCCAGCAGCCAAGTTAGGGGGTTTGTTGAAAAACTGTTTTTT
TRBV28,TRBJ2-2,NA,TRBD2,CASRIAGPNTGELFF,TGTGCCAGCAGAATAGCGGGACCGAACACCGGGGAGCTGTTTTTT
TRBV28,TRBJ1-5,NA,NA,CASSFPPGVSQPQHF,TGTGCCAGCAGTTTCCCCCCAGGGGTAAGTCAGCCCCAGCATTTT
TRBV28,TRBJ1-5,NA,NA,CASRPIPRGSNQPQHF,TGTGCCAGCAGACCTATACCCCGGGGGAGCAATCAGCCCCAGCATTTT
TRBV25-1,TRBJ1-4,few,NA,CASSEGGTNEKLFF,TGTGCCAGCAGTGAGGGGGGGACTAATGAAAAACTGTTTTTT
TRBV25-1,TRBJ1-1,NA,TRBD1,CASTPHRGMNTEAFF,TGTGCCAGCACACCTCACAGGGGCATGAACACTGAAGCTTTCTTT
TRBV19,TRBJ1-2,NA,NA,CASNHDSTYGYTF,TGTGCCAGTAACCACGATAGTACCTATGGCTACACCTTC
TRBV30,TRBJ2-1,NA,TRBD2,CAWSVKREPHDEQFF,TGTGCCTGGAGTGTCAAGCGGGAGCCCCATGATGAGCAGTTCTTC
TRBV29-1,TRBJ1-5,few,NA,CSVGDQPQHF,TGCAGCGTAGGAGATCAGCCCCAGCATTTT
TRBV5-1,TRBJ1-1,NA,NA,CASSFQEQGTEAFF,TGCGCCAGCAGCTTCCAGGAGCAGGGAACTGAAGCTTTCTTT
TRBV18,TRBJ1-1,NA,NA,CASSPPSQGGTEAFF,TGTGCCAGCTCACCACCATCGCAGGGTGGCACTGAAGCTTTCTTT
TRBV18,TRBJ1-2,NA,TRBD1,CASSLSSGQGLGGYTF,TGTGCCAGCTCACTTTCCTCAGGACAGGGCTTGGGTGGCTACACCTTC
TRBV2,TRBJ1-6,NA,NA,CASRREDVGPLHF,TGTGCCAGCAGGAGGGAAGATGTTGGACCCCTCCACTTT
TRBV5-6,TRBJ1-2,NA,NA,CASSAPQGYGYTF,TGTGCCAGCAGCGCACCCCAGGGTTATGGCTACACCTTC
TRBV5-4,TRBJ2-1,NA,TRBD2,CASSLSSGNNEQFF,TGTGCCAGCAGCTTATCTAGCGGAAACAATGAGCAGTTCTTC
TRBV2,TRBJ1-1,few,TRBD1,CASSRQGGEGTEAFF,TGTGCCAGCAGTCGACAGGGGGGGGAGGGCACTGAAGCTTTCTTT
TRBV6-5,TRBJ2-2,few,TRBD1,CASSPDRGRTGELFF,TGTGCCAGCAGTCCAGACAGGGGGCGGACCGGGGAGCTGTTTTTT
TRBV28,TRBJ2-7,once,TRBD2,CASSPGLAGVYEQYF,TGTGCCAGCAGTCCAGGACTAGCGGGAGTCTACGAGCAGTACTTC
TRBV29-1,TRBJ2-5,once,NA,CSVDSSAQETQYF,TGCAGCGTCGACTCTAGCGCCCAAGAGACCCAGTACTTC
TRBV29-1,TRBJ1-1,few,TRBD1,CSVGGQSFRSEAFF,TGCAGCGTCGGGGGACAGTCCTTTAGGTCTGAAGCTTTCTTT
TRBV19,TRBJ1-1,few,NA,CASSMEGTEAFF,TGTGCCAGTAGTATGGAGGGCACTGAAGCTTTCTTT
TRBV7-2,TRBJ2-1,NA,TRBD2,CATRLAGYNEQFF,TGTGCCACACGACTAGCGGGGTACAATGAGCAGTTCTTC
TRBV27,TRBJ2-1,NA,NA,CASSRNLDSFLYNEQFF,TGTGCCAGCAGCCGAAACCTTGACAGTTTCCTCTACAATGAGCAGTTCTTC
TRBV6-5,TRBJ2-1,NA,NA,CASSPQLEYNEQFF,TGTGCCAGCAGTCCCCAACTAGAGTACAATGAGCAGTTCTTC
TRBV7-8,TRBJ2-1,NA,NA,CASSPAGWSSYNEQFF,TGTGCCAGCAGCCCCGCTGGGTGGAGCTCCTACAATGAGCAGTTCTTC
TRBV7-9,TRBJ2-2,NA,TRBD2,CASSLGTRHTGELFF,TGTGCCAGCAGCCTCGGGACTAGACACACCGGGGAGCTGTTTTTT
TRBV27,TRBJ1-2,NA,NA,CASSLVGGNYGYTF,TGTGCCAGCAGTTTAGTAGGGGGAAACTATGGCTACACCTTC
TRBV27,TRBJ2-1,NA,TRBD1,CASSLSPSDRAYEQFF,TGTGCCAGCAGTTTATCTCCGTCGGACAGGGCCTATGAGCAGTTCTTC
TRBV14,TRBJ2-5,NA,NA,CASSQDLGREKTQYF,TGTGCCAGCAGCCAAGACCTAGGACGGGAGAAAACCCAGTACTTC
TRBV19,TRBJ1-1,NA,TRBD1,CASSIEPRDRGLTEAFF,TGTGCCAGTAGTATAGAACCTCGGGACAGGGGGCTTACTGAAGCTTTCTTT
TRBV5-4,TRBJ2-7,NA,NA,CASSGSEYEQYF,TGTGCCAGCAGCGGGAGTGAGTATGAGCAGTACTTC
TRBV6-5,TRBJ1-1,few,NA,CASSRQGNTEAFF,TGTGCCAGCAGTAGGCAGGGGAACACTGAAGCTTTCTTT
TRBV4-1,TRBJ2-1,NA,TRBD2,CASSQVQWTSGRERFF,TGCGCCAGCAGCCAAGTTCAGTGGACTAGCGGGAGGGAACGGTTCTTC
TRBV11-3,TRBJ2-3,NA,TRBD1,CASSPGTGSRTDTQYF,TGTGCCAGCAGCCCGGGGACAGGGAGTAGGACAGATACGCAGTATTTT
TRBV6-5,TRBJ1-1,NA,NA,CAARERVLTEAFF,TGTGCCGCGCGGGAGCGGGTCCTCACTGAAGCTTTCTTT
TRBV5-4,TRBJ2-2,NA,TRBD2,CASSPRTSGGAGELFF,TGTGCCAGCAGCCCGCGGACTAGCGGGGGGGCCGGGGAGCTGTTTTTT
TRBV7-8,TRBJ1-3,NA,TRBD1,CASSPRDSSGNTIYF,TGTGCCAGCAGCCCCCGGGACAGCTCTGGAAACACCATATATTTT
TRBV11-2,TRBJ2-7,NA,TRBD1,CASRSYAGQGVGYEQYF,TGTGCCAGCAGATCCTATGCGGGACAGGGGGTTGGCTACGAGCAGTACTTC
TRBV7-2,TRBJ1-4,NA,TRBD1,CASSLKGAGEKLFF,TGTGCCAGCAGCTTAAAGGGGGCAGGTGAAAAACTGTTTTTT
TRBV5-4,TRBJ2-1,NA,TRBD2,CASSWPQGLGEGYNEQFF,TGTGCCAGCAGCTGGCCCCAGGGTCTGGGGGAGGGGTACAATGAGCAGTTCTTC
TRBV7-2,TRBJ2-1,few,NA,CASSLAVSSYNEQFF,TGTGCCAGCAGCTTAGCGGTGAGCTCCTACAATGAGCAGTTCTTC